The T cell receptor (beta chain) described here comes from a study of radiotherapy plus CTLA-4 blockade in lung cancer (dated by TCRdb to the late 2010s). Broadly, across the study: Objective responses were observed in 18% of enrolled patients, and disease control was achieved in approximately 32%. Overall study outcomes, separate from this receptor: After treatment with radiotherapy and ipilimumab, TCR clones that came from tumors expanded in the peripheral blood. The strongest predictors of response were reported to be early dynamic shifts in blood T cell clones along with a rise in serum interferon-beta following radiation.

The study evaluated CTLA-4 blockade (ipilimumab) given together with focal radiation therapy in patients who had chemo-refractory metastatic non-small-cell lung cancer. The library was produced with the immunoSEQ multiplex PCR assay. This immuneACCESS table, as held by TCRdb, lists in-frame sequences with V and J called but not all clones. Of the missing ones, under half trace to an unresolved V gene in checked studies; the others have no known cause. Counted in this sample were about 98,000 clones; around four fifths of them appeared once. The ten top clones hold 3% to 3.5% of the sample. The CDR3 starts with the cysteine, ends with the phenylalanine, and has 14 residues. Only the CDR3 part of the read is kept: 42 bases, read in frame from the first base. After removal of 6 bases from V and 4 bases from J, the junction retains 6 bases not matched to a gene. From a lookup of the germline V gene, CDR1 and CDR2 are SNHLY and FYNNEI.

Turning to this clone: No antigen is known for it. The sample holds no much larger clone one base away, and base qualities are not on file.

The chain was built from TRBV2 and TRBJ1-2, and 9 bases in between align with TRBD1. The source of this sequence is a human donor with non-small cell lung cancer who had a partial response to radiotherapy plus ipilimumab. Here the sequenced sample was peripheral blood, taken from a patient treated with radiotherapy plus ipilimumab. The CDR3 reads as follows: CASRQGAQSYGYTF. The DNA sequence is TGTGCCAGCAGACAGGGGGCGCAGAGCTATGGCTACACCTTC.